This T cell receptor (beta chain) was profiled in a study of blood T cell repertoires in COVID-19. Assay: immunoSEQ multiplex PCR; the TCRdb copy retains only in-frame clones and omits some. The sample records about 230,000 clones, roughly 84% being singletons. Specimen: peripheral blood. This TCR was recovered from a middle-aged woman who had recovered from COVID-19.

The CDR3 coding sequence is TGTGCCTGGAGCCCCGTTCTGGGGGGGTATGGCTACACCTTC. It translates to CAWSPVLGGYGYTF. The chain carries TRBV30 and TRBJ1-2; perhaps TRBD1 as D (5 bases). The ends were cut back, 3 bases at V and 5 bases at J, with 16 bases in the middle. In germline, CDR1 is GTSNPN, CDR2 SVGIG (reference sequence). This CDR3 contains 14 residues.